This T cell receptor beta chain was obtained from a study of blood T cell repertoires in COVID-19. Study-wide background: COVID-19 samples from acute and convalescent phases originated in the United States, Italy and Spain.

This clone was counted a single time. Deletions cut 1 base from V and 5 bases from J, with 11 bases between. This CDR3 region has 14 residues. Germline values: CDR1 SGHAT, CDR2 FQNNGV. Study processing details: Nucleated cell counts were estimated from reference gene primer amplification. Assay used: immunoSEQ multiplex PCR; TCRdb lists only in-frame clones, some missing. That table is the source of V, J and clone size, and D and trimming were worked out from the DNA. The table lists tens of thousands of clones, approximately 82% of them singletons. Source material: peripheral blood. The rearrangement uses TRBV11-2 and TRBJ2-5; D ambiguous. This clonotype was obtained from a man at least 80 years old with active COVID-19. CDR3 DNA: TGTGCCAGCAGCTTAGCGTTGGGCCGGGAGACCCAGTACTTC. Its protein product is CASSLALGRETQYF.